In its sample, the clone carrying this TCR beta chain was seen a few times. Its antigen is not identified. This CDR3 is 12 amino acids long. Germline assignment: CDR1 MNHEY and CDR2 SMNVEV (reference sequence). Trimming removed 4 bases from V and 10 bases from J; junction bases left unmatched: 5. The genomic DNA of each subset was split evenly across several immunoSEQ plates. Profiled with immunoSEQ multiplex PCR; TCRdb holds only in-frame clones, not every one. The sample lists over 950,000 clones, 60% to 85% occurring once. This specimen belongs to a study of shared clonotypes between healthy human individuals. Study-wide results and caveats: Rarefaction curves obtained for sorted subsets showed sequencing incomplete despite large depth.

The source is a man between 18 and 29 years old in good health. Some clones in this sample may be carry-over from other donors' samples. The V gene is TRBV27, the J gene TRBJ1-1; 8 bases are a match to TRBD1. Input material: memory CD4+ T cells from PBMCs. The sample's subset: CD45RA-negative fraction. The CDR3 DNA reads as TGTGCCAGCAGTTACGGACAGGGAAGAGCTTTCTTT. Translated: CASSYGQGRAFF.